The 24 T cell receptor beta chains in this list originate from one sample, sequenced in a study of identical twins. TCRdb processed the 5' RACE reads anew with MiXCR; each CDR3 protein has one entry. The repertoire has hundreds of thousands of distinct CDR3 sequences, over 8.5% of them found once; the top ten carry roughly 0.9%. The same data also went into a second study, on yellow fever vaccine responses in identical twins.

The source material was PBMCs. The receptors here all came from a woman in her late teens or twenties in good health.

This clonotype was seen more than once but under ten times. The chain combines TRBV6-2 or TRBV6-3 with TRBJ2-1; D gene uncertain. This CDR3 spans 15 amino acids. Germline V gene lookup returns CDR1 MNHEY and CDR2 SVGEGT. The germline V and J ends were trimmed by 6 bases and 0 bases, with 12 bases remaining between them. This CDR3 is CASRLDPSSYNEQFF. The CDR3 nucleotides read TGTGCCAGCAGATTGGACCCAAGCTCCTACAATGAGCAGTTCTTC.

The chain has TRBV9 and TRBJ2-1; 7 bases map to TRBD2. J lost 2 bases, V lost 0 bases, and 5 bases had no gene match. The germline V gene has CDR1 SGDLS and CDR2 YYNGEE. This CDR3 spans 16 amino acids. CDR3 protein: CASSVELGGAYNEQFF. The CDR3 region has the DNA TGTGCCAGCAGCGTAGAACTTGGGGGGGCCTACAATGAGCAGTTCTTC. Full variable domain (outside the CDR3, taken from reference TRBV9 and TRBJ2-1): DSGVTQTPKHLITATGQRVTLRCSPRSGDLSVYWYQQSLDQGLQFLIQYYNGEERAKGNILERFSAQQFPDLHSELNLSSLELGDSALYFCASSVELGGAYNEQFFGPGTRLTVL.

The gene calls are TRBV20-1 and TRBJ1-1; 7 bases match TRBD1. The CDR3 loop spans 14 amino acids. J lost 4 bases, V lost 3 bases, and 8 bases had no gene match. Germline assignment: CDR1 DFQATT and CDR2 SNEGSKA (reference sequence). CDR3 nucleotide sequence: TGCAGTGCTAGTGTCGGCAGGGGGGTCACTGAAGCTTTCTTT. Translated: CSASVGRGVTEAFF.

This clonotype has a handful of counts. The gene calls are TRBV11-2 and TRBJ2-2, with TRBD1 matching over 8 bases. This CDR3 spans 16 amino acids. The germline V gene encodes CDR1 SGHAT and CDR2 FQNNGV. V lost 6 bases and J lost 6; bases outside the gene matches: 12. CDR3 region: CASRLVRTGSAGELFF. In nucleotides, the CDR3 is TGTGCCAGCAGGCTGGTCCGGACAGGGTCCGCCGGGGAGCTGTTTTTT.

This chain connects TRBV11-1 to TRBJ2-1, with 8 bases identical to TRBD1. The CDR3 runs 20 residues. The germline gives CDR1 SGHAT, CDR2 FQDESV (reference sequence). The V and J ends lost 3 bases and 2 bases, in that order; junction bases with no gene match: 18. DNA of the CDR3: TGTGCCAGCAGCTTGCGCGCGGGGACAGGAGTGGTGGGAACCTACAATGAGCAGTTCTTC. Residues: CASSLRAGTGVVGTYNEQFF.

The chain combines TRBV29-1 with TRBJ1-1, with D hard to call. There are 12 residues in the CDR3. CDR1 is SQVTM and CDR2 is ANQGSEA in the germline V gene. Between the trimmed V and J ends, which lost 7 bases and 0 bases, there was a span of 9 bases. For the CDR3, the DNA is TGCAGCGCTGGGGTTATGAACACTGAAGCTTTCTTT. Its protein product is CSAGVMNTEAFF.

The DNA of the CDR3 is TGTGCCAGCAGCCCTCAAGGCACCTGGAAAGAGACCCAGTACTTC. Protein sequence: CASSPQGTWKETQYF. The rearrangement links TRBV28 to TRBJ2-5; D is undetermined. Trimming removed 6 bases at V and 3 bases at J, with 17 bases between. Germline CDR1 and CDR2: MDHEN and SYDVKM. CDR3 size: 15 residues.

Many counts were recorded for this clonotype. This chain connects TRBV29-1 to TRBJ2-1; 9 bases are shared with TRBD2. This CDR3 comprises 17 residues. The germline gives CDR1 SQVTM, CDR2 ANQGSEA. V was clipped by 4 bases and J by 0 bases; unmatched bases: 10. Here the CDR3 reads CSVVGLPSGISYNEQFF. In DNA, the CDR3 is TGCAGCGTTGTGGGGTTACCTAGCGGGATCTCCTACAATGAGCAGTTCTTC.

The CDR3: CASSFPPTGVRYTGELFF. The CDR3 DNA follows: TGTGCCAGCAGCTTTCCACCAACCGGCGTTCGGTACACCGGGGAGCTGTTTTTT. The V gene is TRBV11-2, the J gene TRBJ2-2, with no clear D. The CDR3 consists of 18 residues. Germline-derived CDR1 and CDR2 are SGHAT and FQNNGV. V gave up 3 bases and J gave up 3 bases, with 20 bases separating them.

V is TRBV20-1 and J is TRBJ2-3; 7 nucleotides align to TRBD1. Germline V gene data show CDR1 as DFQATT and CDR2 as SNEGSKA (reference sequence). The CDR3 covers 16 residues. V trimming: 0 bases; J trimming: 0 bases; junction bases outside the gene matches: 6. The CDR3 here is CSARDLTGFSTDTQYF. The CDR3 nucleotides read TGCAGTGCTAGAGACCTGACAGGGTTCAGCACAGATACGCAGTATTTT.

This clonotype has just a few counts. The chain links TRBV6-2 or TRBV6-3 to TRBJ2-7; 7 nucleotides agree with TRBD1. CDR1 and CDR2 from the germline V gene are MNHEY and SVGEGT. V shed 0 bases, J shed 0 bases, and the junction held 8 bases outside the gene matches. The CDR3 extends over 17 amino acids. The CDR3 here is CASSYSISGQDSYEQYF. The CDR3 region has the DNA TGTGCCAGCAGTTACTCGATTTCAGGACAGGACTCCTACGAGCAGTACTTC.

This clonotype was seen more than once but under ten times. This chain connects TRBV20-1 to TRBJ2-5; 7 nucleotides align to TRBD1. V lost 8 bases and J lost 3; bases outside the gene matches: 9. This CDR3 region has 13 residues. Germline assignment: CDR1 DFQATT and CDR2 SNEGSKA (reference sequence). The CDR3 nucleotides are TGCAGTACCCTACAGGGGTTGGAAGAGACCCAGTACTTC. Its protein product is CSTLQGLEETQYF.

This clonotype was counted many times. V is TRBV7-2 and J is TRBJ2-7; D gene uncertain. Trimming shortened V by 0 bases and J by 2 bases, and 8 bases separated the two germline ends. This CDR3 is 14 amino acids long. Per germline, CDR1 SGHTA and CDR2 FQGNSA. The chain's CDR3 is CASSLAGPPYEQYF. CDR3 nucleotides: TGTGCCAGCAGCTTAGCCGGACCTCCCTACGAGCAGTACTTC. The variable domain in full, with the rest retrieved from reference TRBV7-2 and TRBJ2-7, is GAGVSQSPSNKVTEKGKDVELRCDPISGHTALYWYRQSLGQGLEFLIYFQGNSAPDKSGLPSDRFSAERTGGSVSTLTIQRTQQEDSAVYLCASSLAGPPYEQYFGPGTRLTVT.

Written as DNA, the CDR3 is TGCAGCGTGGGACGGGGGAGGAATGAGCAGTTCTTC. As protein: CSVGRGRNEQFF. The chain has TRBV29-1 and TRBJ2-1; D possibly corresponds to TRBD2 (6 bases). CDR3 size: 12 residues. Looked up from germline, CDR1 is SQVTM and CDR2 is ANQGSEA. V was cut by 6 bases and J by 7 bases, with 13 bases left in between.

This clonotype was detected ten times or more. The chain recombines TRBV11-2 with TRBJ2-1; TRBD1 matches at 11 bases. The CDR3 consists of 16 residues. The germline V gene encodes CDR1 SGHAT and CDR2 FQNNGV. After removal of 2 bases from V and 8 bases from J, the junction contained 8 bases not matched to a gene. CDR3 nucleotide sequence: TGTGCCAGCAGCTTAATTCCCCGGACAGGGGGCGATGAGCAGTTCTTC. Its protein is CASSLIPRTGGDEQFF.

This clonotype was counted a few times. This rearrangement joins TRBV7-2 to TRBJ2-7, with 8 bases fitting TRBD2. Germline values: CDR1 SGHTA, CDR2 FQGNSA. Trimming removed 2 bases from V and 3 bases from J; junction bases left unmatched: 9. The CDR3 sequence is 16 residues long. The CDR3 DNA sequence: TGTGCCAGCAGCTTAATTGGTCTAGCGGGCCGCTACGAGCAGTACTTC. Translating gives CASSLIGLAGRYEQYF.

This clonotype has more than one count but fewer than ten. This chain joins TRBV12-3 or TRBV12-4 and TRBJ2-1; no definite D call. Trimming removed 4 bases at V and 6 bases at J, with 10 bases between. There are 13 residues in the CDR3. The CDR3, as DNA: TGTGCCAGCAGTTGGGCTCCCCGCAATGAGCAGTTCTTC. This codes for CASSWAPRNEQFF.

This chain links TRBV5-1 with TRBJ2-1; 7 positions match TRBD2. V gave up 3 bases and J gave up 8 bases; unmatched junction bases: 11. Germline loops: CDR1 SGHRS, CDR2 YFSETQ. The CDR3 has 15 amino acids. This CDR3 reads CASSWGGSTSDEQFF. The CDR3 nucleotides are TGCGCCAGCAGCTGGGGCGGCTCAACTAGCGATGAGCAGTTCTTC. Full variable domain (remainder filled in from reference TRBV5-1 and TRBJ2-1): KAGVTQTPRYLIKTRGQQVTLSCSPISGHRSVSWYQQTPGQGLQFLFEYFSETQRNKGNFPGRFSGRQFSNSRSEMNVSTLELGDSALYLCASSWGGSTSDEQFFGPGTRLTVL.

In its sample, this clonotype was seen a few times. The CDR3 here is CASRDWTSLNTEAFF. The CDR3, as DNA: TGTGCCAGCAGGGATTGGACATCCCTAAACACTGAAGCTTTCTTT. The chain has TRBV6-1 and TRBJ1-1; D is perhaps TRBD1 (5 bases). The CDR3 spans 15 residues. The V gene lost 6 bases and the J gene lost 2 bases, with 16 bases spanning the gap. The germline V gene encodes CDR1 MNHNS and CDR2 SASEGT.

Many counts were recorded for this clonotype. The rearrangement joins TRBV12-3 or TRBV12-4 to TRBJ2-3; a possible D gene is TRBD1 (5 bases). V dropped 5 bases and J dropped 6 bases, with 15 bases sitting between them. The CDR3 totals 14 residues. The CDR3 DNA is TGTGCCAGCAGTCCGGTGGGGCGCATGGATACGCAGTATTTT. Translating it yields CASSPVGRMDTQYF.

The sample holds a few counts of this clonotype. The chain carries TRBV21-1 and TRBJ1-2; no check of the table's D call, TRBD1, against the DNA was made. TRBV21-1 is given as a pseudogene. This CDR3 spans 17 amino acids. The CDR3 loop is CASSARIGQSTNYGYTF. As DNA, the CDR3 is TGTGCCAGCAGCGCACGGATCGGACAGAGTACTAACTATGGCTACACCTTC.

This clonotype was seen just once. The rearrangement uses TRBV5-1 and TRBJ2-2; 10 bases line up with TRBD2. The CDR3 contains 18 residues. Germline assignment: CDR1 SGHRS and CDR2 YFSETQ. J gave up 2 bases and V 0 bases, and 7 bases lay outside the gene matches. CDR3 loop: CASSLVPSGGLNTGELFF. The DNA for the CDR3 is TGCGCCAGCAGCTTGGTTCCTAGCGGGGGCCTAAACACCGGGGAGCTGTTTTTT. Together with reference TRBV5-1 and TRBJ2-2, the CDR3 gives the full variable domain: KAGVTQTPRYLIKTRGQQVTLSCSPISGHRSVSWYQQTPGQGLQFLFEYFSETQRNKGNFPGRFSGRQFSNSRSEMNVSTLELGDSALYLCASSLVPSGGLNTGELFFGEGSRLTVL.

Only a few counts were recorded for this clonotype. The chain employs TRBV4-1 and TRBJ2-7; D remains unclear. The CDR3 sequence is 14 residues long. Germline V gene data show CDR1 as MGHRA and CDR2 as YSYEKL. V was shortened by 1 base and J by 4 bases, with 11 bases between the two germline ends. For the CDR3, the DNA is TGCGCCAGCAGCCAAGTAGGTCTGGAATACGAGCAGTACTTC. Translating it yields CASSQVGLEYEQYF.

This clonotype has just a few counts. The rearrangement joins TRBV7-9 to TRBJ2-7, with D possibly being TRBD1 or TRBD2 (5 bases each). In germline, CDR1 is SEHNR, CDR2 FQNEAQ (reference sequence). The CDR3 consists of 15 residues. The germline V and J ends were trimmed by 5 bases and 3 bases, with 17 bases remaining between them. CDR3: CASSPTGRPNYEQYF. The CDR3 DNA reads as TGTGCCAGCAGCCCAACGGGACGCCCCAACTACGAGCAGTACTTC.